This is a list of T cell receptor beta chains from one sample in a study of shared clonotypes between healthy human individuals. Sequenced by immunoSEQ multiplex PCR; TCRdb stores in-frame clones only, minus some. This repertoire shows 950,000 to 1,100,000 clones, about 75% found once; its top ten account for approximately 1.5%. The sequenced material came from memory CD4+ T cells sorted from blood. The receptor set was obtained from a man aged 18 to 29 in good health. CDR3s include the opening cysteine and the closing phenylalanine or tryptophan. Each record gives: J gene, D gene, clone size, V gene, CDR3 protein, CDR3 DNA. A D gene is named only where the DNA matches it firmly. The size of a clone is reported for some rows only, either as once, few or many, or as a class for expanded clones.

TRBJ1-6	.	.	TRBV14	CASSHEHRANSPLHF	TGTGCCAGCAGCCACGAGCACCGGGCGAATTCACCCCTCCACTTT
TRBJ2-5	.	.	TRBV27	CASSWTLGRETQYF	TGTGCCAGCAGTTGGACTTTAGGTCGGGAGACCCAGTACTTC
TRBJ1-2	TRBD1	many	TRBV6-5	CASRDRTGRYGYTF	TGTGCCAGCAGGGACCGGACAGGGCGGTATGGCTACACCTTC
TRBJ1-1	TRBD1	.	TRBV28	CASSKGQLNTEAFF	TGTGCCAGCAGTAAGGGACAGCTGAACACTGAAGCTTTCTTT
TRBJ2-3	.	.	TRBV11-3	CASSQGIGSSTDTQYF	TGTGCCAGCAGCCAGGGTATCGGGAGTAGCACAGATACGCAGTATTTT
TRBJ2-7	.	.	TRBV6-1	CASNPKLGVEQYF	TGTGCCAGCAATCCGAAATTAGGGGTCGAGCAGTACTTC
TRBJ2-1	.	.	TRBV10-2	CASTPRETSGNEQFF	TGCGCCAGCACCCCCAGGGAAACAAGCGGCAATGAGCAGTTCTTC
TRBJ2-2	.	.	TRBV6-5	CASSPYRVTGELFF	TGTGCCAGCAGTCCCTACAGGGTCACCGGGGAGCTGTTTTTT
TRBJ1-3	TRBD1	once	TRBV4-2	CASSQGQGAGNTIYF	TGTGCCAGCAGCCAAGGCCAGGGGGCTGGAAACACCATATATTTT
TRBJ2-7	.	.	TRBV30	CAWNQGLGDEQYF	TGTGCCTGGAACCAGGGTTTAGGTGACGAGCAGTACTTC
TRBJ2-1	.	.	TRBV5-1	CASSLKGGYIDEQFF	TGCGCCAGCAGCTTGAAGGGGGGGTATATCGATGAGCAGTTCTTC
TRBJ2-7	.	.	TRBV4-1	CASSRGGGGGLYYEQYF	TGCGCCAGCAGCCGTGGAGGGGGTGGGGGCCTGTACTACGAGCAGTACTTC
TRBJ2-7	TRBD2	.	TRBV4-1	CASSQEGGGRTRYEQYF	TGCGCCAGCAGCCAAGAAGGCGGGGGACGTACCCGCTACGAGCAGTACTTC
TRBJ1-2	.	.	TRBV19	CASSMVNTNYGYTF	TGTGCCAGTAGTATGGTTAATACCAACTATGGCTACACCTTC
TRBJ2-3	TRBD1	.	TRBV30	CAWTPGQGTDTQYF	TGTGCCTGGACCCCGGGACAGGGCACAGATACGCAGTATTTT
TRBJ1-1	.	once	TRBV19	CASSIRQRAFF	TGTGCCAGTAGTATCCGGCAGAGAGCTTTCTTT
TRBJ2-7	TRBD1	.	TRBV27	CASSPTGDDEQYF	TGTGCCAGCAGCCCTACAGGGGACGACGAGCAGTACTTC
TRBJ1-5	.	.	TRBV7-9	CASSLEGALPQHF	TGTGCCAGCAGCTTAGAAGGTGCACTGCCCCAGCATTTT
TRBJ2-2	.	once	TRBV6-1	CASSQTDGELFF	TGTGCCAGCAGCCAGACAGACGGGGAGCTGTTTTTT
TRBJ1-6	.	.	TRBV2	CASIRTENSPLHF	TGTGCCAGCATTAGGACTGAAAATTCACCCCTCCACTTT
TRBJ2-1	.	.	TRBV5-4	CASSLGPGTPGFF	TGTGCCAGCAGCTTGGGGCCCGGGACCCCGGGGTTCTTC
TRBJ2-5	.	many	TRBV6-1	CASGAAGLQETQYF	TGTGCCAGCGGGGCCGCGGGTTTGCAAGAGACCCAGTACTTC
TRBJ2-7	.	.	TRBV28	CASRPTGAPYEQYF	TGTGCCAGCAGGCCAACGGGGGCCCCCTACGAGCAGTACTTC
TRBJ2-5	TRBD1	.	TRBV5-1	CASSLGGQGETQYF	TGCGCCAGCAGCTTGGGAGGACAGGGGGAGACCCAGTACTTC
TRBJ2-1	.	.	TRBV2	CASKGQNSYNEQFF	TGTGCCAGCAAAGGACAGAACTCCTACAATGAGCAGTTCTTC
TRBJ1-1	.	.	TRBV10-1	CASSRDGENTEAFF	TGCGCCAGCAGTCGGGACGGGGAGAACACTGAAGCTTTCTTT
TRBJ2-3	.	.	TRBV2	CASSYGLRRTSVGATDTQYF	TGTGCCAGCAGTTACGGTTTGAGGAGGACAAGCGTGGGGGCCACAGATACGCAGTATTTT